Detailed here is one T cell receptor (beta chain). This record belongs to a study of blood T cell repertoires in COVID-19. Study background: Spain, Italy and the United States supplied samples that represented acute and convalescent COVID-19.

Measured with immunoSEQ multiplex PCR; TCRdb has only the in-frame clones, and not every one. The sample holds 90,000 or so clones, 80% to 90% seen once. The CDR3 runs 18 residues. With 5 bases clipped from V and 5 bases from J, the junction kept 13 bases outside the gene matches. The germline V gene encodes CDR1 SSHAT and CDR2 FNYEAQ (reference sequence). The sequencing input was peripheral blood. This chain connects TRBV7-7 to TRBJ2-5; TRBD2 aligns across 14 bases. The receptor was derived from a man between 60 and 70 years old with acute or convalescent COVID-19. CDR3 residues: CASSPRLAGGARGETQYF. The CDR3 bases are TGTGCCAGCAGCCCACGACTAGCGGGGGGGGCACGGGGCGAGACCCAGTACTTC.